This T cell receptor (beta chain) derives from a study of lymphopenia after photon versus proton radiotherapy. V was clipped by 4 bases and J by 2 bases; unmatched bases: 6. CDR3 size: 15 residues. The germline CDR1 and CDR2 sequences are SGHRS and YFSETQ. Some clones are missing from TCRdb's copy, which holds only in-frame ones; the method was immunoSEQ multiplex PCR. The profile shows about 53,000 clones, about four fifths of them singletons. Source: peripheral blood, taken from a patient treated with photon-based radiotherapy. The V call is TRBV5-1, the J call TRBJ2-1, with 7 bases lining up with TRBD1. This clonotype originated in a man between 50 and 59 years old with gastric cancer. The CDR3 is CASSPEDRTYNEQFF. CDR3 DNA sequence: TGCGCCAGCAGCCCTGAGGACAGGACCTACAATGAGCAGTTCTTC.